A selection of T cell receptor beta chains follows, all from one sample in a study of low-dose radiotherapy and immunotherapy resistance in tumors. TCRdb reprocessed the reads via MiXCR and lists one record per CDR3 protein. This sample has 100,000 or so distinct CDR3 sequences; around 21% occur once, and the top ten carry approximately 4%. Specimen: PBMCs, collected after low-dose radiotherapy plus immunotherapy. Receptors originate from a male donor with prostate cancer. CDR3s include the opening cysteine and the closing phenylalanine or tryptophan. D genes are given only for firm matches. Only some rows state a clone size, as once, few, many or a class for expanded clones.

D gene	J gene	V gene	clone size	CDR3 DNA	CDR3 protein
.	TRBJ2-5	TRBV7-2	many	TGTGCCAGCGGGGGGGGCCTGGAGACCCAGTACTTC	CASGGGLETQYF
TRBD2	TRBJ2-1	TRBV20-1	many	TGCAGTGCTCGACCCCTAGCGGGCCGCTACAATGAGCAGTTCTTC	CSARPLAGRYNEQFF
.	TRBJ2-7	TRBV27	few	TGTGCCAGCAGTTTCACGCAGGGCGAGCAGTACTTC	CASSFTQGEQYF
.	TRBJ1-4	TRBV6-1	.	TGTGCCAGCAGTGTACAGCGACCTAATGAAAAACTGTTTTTT	CASSVQRPNEKLFF
.	TRBJ2-6	TRBV5-1	many	TGCGCCAGCACATCGGACCCAGGGTCTGGGGCCAACGTCCTGACTTTC	CASTSDPGSGANVLTF
.	TRBJ2-2	TRBV6-2/TRBV6-3	.	TGTGCCAGCAGACCCCCGGACAGTGAGAAGAACACCGGGGAGCTGTTTTTT	CASRPPDSEKNTGELFF
.	TRBJ2-5	TRBV20-1	.	TGCAGTGCTAGCGGGGGACCTCTGGAGACCCAGTACTTC	CSASGGPLETQYF
.	TRBJ2-5	TRBV18	many	TGTGCCAGCTCACCACAGGGGGAGGAGACCCAGTACTTC	CASSPQGEETQYF
.	TRBJ2-7	TRBV2	.	TGTGCCAGCATTGTGCAGGGCCACTACGAGCAGTACTTC	CASIVQGHYEQYF
TRBD2	TRBJ2-5	TRBV11-1	many	TGTGCCAGCAGCGGGATAGCGGGAGGACAAGAGACCCAGTACTTC	CASSGIAGGQETQYF
.	TRBJ2-2	TRBV5-6	many	TGTGCCAGCAGCCCGATGCCCGGGGAGCTGTTTTTT	CASSPMPGELFF
.	TRBJ2-2	TRBV29-1	.	TGCAGCGTTGCACTACCAAGCAGGGGAAACACCGGGGAGCTGTTTTTT	CSVALPSRGNTGELFF
.	TRBJ2-1	TRBV15	many	TGTGCCACCAGCAGAGAGGGGGGTTCCTCCTACAATGAGCAGTTCTTC	CATSREGGSSYNEQFF
TRBD1	TRBJ2-1	TRBV20-1	many	TGCAGTGCTAAGGGGGACAGCCGGTTTTGGTCCTACAATGAGCAGTTCTTC	CSAKGDSRFWSYNEQFF
.	TRBJ2-6	TRBV19	.	TGTGCCAGTAGTATACAGGGCATCTCTGGGGCCAACGTCCTGACTTTC	CASSIQGISGANVLTF
.	TRBJ1-1	TRBV5-4	many	TGTGCCAGCAGCTTGGGGGGGAACAGGCTTGAAGCTTTCTTT	CASSLGGNRLEAFF
.	TRBJ1-5	TRBV5-1	.	TGCGCCAGCAGCTCGGACCTCGGGAGCAATCAGCCCCAGCATTTT	CASSSDLGSNQPQHF
TRBD1	TRBJ2-7	TRBV12-3/TRBV12-4	.	TGTGCCAGGAGTTTAGAAGACAGGGCTGCCTACGAGCAGTACTTC	CARSLEDRAAYEQYF
.	TRBJ1-1	TRBV5-4	many	TGTGCCAGCAGCGCCCAACAGATTAACACTGAAGCTTTCTTT	CASSAQQINTEAFF
TRBD1	TRBJ2-7	TRBV6-1	many	TGTGCCAGCACCCCGTTTAAGGGGGCAATCGAGCAGTACTTC	CASTPFKGAIEQYF
.	TRBJ1-5	TRBV5-1	many	TGCGCCAGCAGCTTGAATGGGGCCCCCAATCAGCCCCAGCATTTT	CASSLNGAPNQPQHF
.	TRBJ1-4	TRBV5-1	many	TGCGCCAGCAGCTCCTTCGGGTCGCCAGGAGAAAATGAAAAACTGTTTTTT	CASSSFGSPGENEKLFF
.	TRBJ2-7	TRBV11-1	many	TGTGCCAGCAGCTTAGGACAGTCGGAGCAGTACTTC	CASSLGQSEQYF
.	TRBJ1-1	TRBV25-1	many	TGTGCCACCCTCTGGGGAACTGAAGCTTTCTTT	CATLWGTEAFF
.	TRBJ1-3	TRBV7-8	.	TGTGCCAGCAGCTTAGCTGGGGGGGCGCTGGGAAACACCATATATTTT	CASSLAGGALGNTIYF
TRBD1	TRBJ1-2	TRBV29-1	many	TGCAGCGTTTCCGGGACAGCCTATCTTCCGCCCTACTTC	CSVSGTAYLPPYF
.	TRBJ2-7	TRBV4-1	.	TGCGCCAGCAGCCAAGAAAAAGTCGGGGGAGTTTACGAGCAGTACTTC	CASSQEKVGGVYEQYF
.	TRBJ2-7	TRBV28	many	TGTGCCAGCAGGTGGTTGGTGGGGGCCTACGAGCAGTACTTC	CASRWLVGAYEQYF
TRBD1	TRBJ2-6	TRBV7-6	.	TGTGCCAGCAGCTCAGGGACAGGGTGGGCCAACGTCCTGACTTTC	CASSSGTGWANVLTF
TRBD1	TRBJ1-1	TRBV6-6	many	TGTGCCAGCACCCTAACAGGGGGCACTGAAGCTTTCTTT	CASTLTGGTEAFF
.	TRBJ2-7	TRBV5-1	many	TGCGCCAGCAGCTTGTTGCAGGGAGCCCCCGAGCAGTACTTC	CASSLLQGAPEQYF
.	TRBJ1-5	TRBV11-2	many	TGTGCCAGCTCCCAAGCGGGAGGGAGCAATCAGCCCCAGCATTTT	CASSQAGGSNQPQHF
.	TRBJ2-7	TRBV10-3	.	TGTGCCATCAGTGACGGTACGGTCTACGAGCAGTACTTC	CAISDGTVYEQYF
.	TRBJ2-7	TRBV3-1	many	TGTGCCAGCAGCCAAGCAGGGGCCTACGAGCAGTACTTC	CASSQAGAYEQYF
TRBD2	TRBJ2-7	TRBV3-1	.	TGTGCCAGCAGCCTCACCCCCGGACTAGCGGGTGCCTCCTACGAGCAGTACTTC	CASSLTPGLAGASYEQYF
.	TRBJ2-5	TRBV27	many	TGTGCCAGCAGTCCTACAGGGATTATAGGAGAGACCCAGTACTTC	CASSPTGIIGETQYF
.	TRBJ1-1	TRBV3-1	.	TGTGCCAGCAGCCGGGCGGCTGAAGCTTTCTTT	CASSRAAEAFF
.	TRBJ2-1	TRBV28	many	TGTGCCAGCAGTTTAGCCAATGAGCAGTTCTTC	CASSLANEQFF
TRBD2	TRBJ2-2	TRBV11-2	many	TGTGCCAGCAGCTTAGATCCCAAACGGACTAGCGGATACACCGGGGAGCTGTTTTTT	CASSLDPKRTSGYTGELFF
.	TRBJ1-1	TRBV20-1	.	TGCAGTGCTACCAGGGGAAACACTGAAGCTTTCTTT	CSATRGNTEAFF
.	TRBJ2-7	TRBV21-1	many	TGTGCCAGCAGCAGGGACAACTCCTACGAGCAGTACTTC	CASSRDNSYEQYF
TRBD1	TRBJ2-5	TRBV20-1	many	TGCAGTGCCTCCGGAGGGACAGGGACTGGAGGGGAGACCCAGTACTTC	CSASGGTGTGGETQYF
TRBD2	TRBJ2-5	TRBV28	.	TGTGCCTCTCCCTGGGGGACTAGCGGAGAAGAGACCCAGTACTTC	CASPWGTSGEETQYF
.	TRBJ1-2	TRBV6-2/TRBV6-3	few	TGTGCCAGCAGTTACTCTCTGGGAGCTAACTATGGCTACACCTTC	CASSYSLGANYGYTF
.	TRBJ1-5	TRBV25-1	many	TGTGCCAGCGGGGAGGGCAATCAGCCCCAGCATTTT	CASGEGNQPQHF
.	TRBJ2-1	TRBV24-1	many	TGTGCCACCAGTGATGGGGACTTATACAATGAGCAGTTCTTC	CATSDGDLYNEQFF
.	TRBJ2-1	TRBV10-3	many	TGTGCCATCAGTCCCTCGCTGGGGAATGAGCAGTTCTTC	CAISPSLGNEQFF
.	TRBJ1-6	TRBV5-5	few	TGTGCCAGCAGCTTGCGGGTACCCGGGCCTTATAATTCACCCCTCCACTTT	CASSLRVPGPYNSPLHF
.	TRBJ1-1	TRBV5-1	few	TGCGCCAGCAGCGCCTCAGGGGCCACTGAAGCTTTCTTT	CASSASGATEAFF
TRBD2	TRBJ2-1	TRBV29-1	many	TGCAGCGTGAAGATAGCGGGGGGGATTCACAATGAGCAGTTCTTC	CSVKIAGGIHNEQFF
.	TRBJ2-1	TRBV6-2/TRBV6-3	many	TGTGCCAGCAGTTACGGGTGGCAGCTATACAATGAGCAGTTCTTC	CASSYGWQLYNEQFF
.	TRBJ2-2	TRBV15	many	TGTGCCACCAGCAGAGATTACTCGTACGGGGAGCTGTTTTTT	CATSRDYSYGELFF
TRBD2	TRBJ2-3	TRBV6-6	many	TGTGCCAGCAGTGTTAGCGGGGAATTGGATACGCAGTATTTT	CASSVSGELDTQYF
.	TRBJ2-1	TRBV7-3	many	TGTGCCAGCAGTTCATCCCCTCGTGATGAGCAGTTCTTC	CASSSSPRDEQFF
.	TRBJ1-2	TRBV9	many	TGTGCCAGCAGCGCTGGGGGGGACGGCCTCTATGGCTACACCTTC	CASSAGGDGLYGYTF
TRBD2	TRBJ2-3	TRBV7-8	few	TGTGCCAGCACCAATTTCTGGGCTAGCGGGTCCCGCCGGCGTATTCCAGATACGCAGTATTTT	CASTNFWASGSRRRIPDTQYF